Sequencing of this T cell receptor (beta chain) was carried out in a study of shared T cell receptors in the human thymus. Germline-derived CDR1 and CDR2 are MNHEY and SMNVEV (reference sequence). The V gene end was trimmed by 4 bases and the J gene end by 6 bases; junction bases not matched to a gene: 11. This CDR3 contains 18 residues. Profiled with immunoSEQ multiplex PCR; TCRdb holds only in-frame clones, not every one. The table records 650,000 to 950,000 clones, approximately 83% of them present only once. The sample also formed part of further work on human thymus T cells. That paper notes: Having corrective surgery for congenital heart defects, healthy Finnish infants were the ones who donated. During corrective heart surgery, resections were taken, and the thymus tissue came from them. In thymic and blood repertoires alike, V and J usage looked biased. Related studies found that unrelated individuals share highly overlapping thymic repertoires.

The clonotype was recovered from a girl under three years old with a congenital heart defect. The J gene is TRBJ2-1, the V gene TRBV27; 14 bases are a match to TRBD2. Input material: thymocytes. CDR3 amino acids: CASSSMWTSGGSLNEQFF. DNA for the CDR3: TGTGCCAGCAGTTCCATGTGGACTAGCGGGGGGTCCCTCAATGAGCAGTTCTTC.